Shown below are 9 T cell receptor beta chains from a single sample sequenced in a study of blood T cell repertoires in COVID-19 (dated by TCRdb to the early 2020s). Preparation of the library involved the immunoSEQ multiplex PCR assay. This is the immuneACCESS table as TCRdb keeps it, with only in-frame sequences that have V and J called. A part of the clones is gone; compared with another copy, unresolved V genes explain less than half, and the rest is unexplained. The sample has roughly 160,000 clones on record, around 82% of them singletons. The ten biggest clones cover around 18% of the sample. The specimen was PBMCs or T cells enriched from blood (not recorded which). All receptors come from a man aged 60 to 69 who had recovered from COVID-19.

This clone was recorded at least ten times. The chain couples TRBV4-2 to TRBJ2-3, with 7 bases lining up with TRBD2. Germline-derived CDR1 and CDR2 are LGHNA and YNFKEQ. This CDR3 is built from 14 residues. V lost 3 bases and J lost 6; bases outside the gene matches: 6. CDR3 DNA sequence: TGTGCCAGCAGCCAGGAACTACTAGCGGATACGCAGTATTTT. Translated: CASSQELLADTQYF.

The J gene is TRBJ2-1, the V gene TRBV3-1 (or the pseudogene TRBV3-2); TRBD2 aligns across 10 bases. V gave up 2 bases and J gave up 6 bases; unmatched junction bases: 1. The CDR3 runs 14 residues. Germline CDR1 LGHDT, CDR2 YNNKEL (reference sequence). The DNA for the CDR3 is TGTGCCAGCAGCCAAAGCGGGAGGGCCAATGAGCAGTTCTTC. It specifies CASSQSGRANEQFF.

The chain couples TRBV28 to TRBJ2-5, with TRBD2 matching over 9 bases. V lost 1 base to trimming and J lost 4 bases; unmatched junction nucleotides: 13. This CDR3 is 18 amino acids long. The germline V gene encodes CDR1 MDHEN and CDR2 SYDVKM. The CDR3 DNA reads TGTGCCAGCAGTTTATCGGGACCGGGGGTAGCGGGGGCAGAGACCCAGTACTTC. Its translation is CASSLSGPGVAGAETQYF.

The V and J genes are TRBV10-3 and TRBJ2-7; no firm D call. Germline values: CDR1 ENHRY, CDR2 SYGVKD. The V gene lost 4 bases and the J gene lost 0 bases, with 10 bases spanning the gap. The CDR3 length is 14 residues. CDR3 in DNA: TGTGCCATCAGTGTATACACCAACTCCTACGAGCAGTACTTC. Translated, it gives CAISVYTNSYEQYF.

The genes are TRBV5-1 and TRBJ2-1; 7 bases map to TRBD2. Germline trimming cut 0 bases from V and 3 bases from J; bases unmatched to any gene: 3. Germline V gene lookup returns CDR1 SGHRS and CDR2 YFSETQ. This CDR3 spans 15 amino acids. The CDR3 region is CASSLDGGFYNEQFF. CDR3 sequence (DNA): TGCGCCAGCAGCTTGGACGGGGGGTTCTACAATGAGCAGTTCTTC.

V is TRBV30 and J is TRBJ2-7; the match to TRBD1 covers 12 bases. Germline V gives CDR1 GTSNPN, CDR2 SVGIG (reference sequence). J lost 4 bases, V lost 3 bases, and 4 bases had no gene match. The CDR3 sequence is 14 residues long. The CDR3 loop reads CAWRMGQGAYEQYF. CDR3 nucleotides: TGTGCCTGGAGGATGGGACAGGGGGCTTACGAGCAGTACTTC. Drawing the rest from reference TRBV30 and TRBJ2-7, the complete variable domain is SQTIHQWPATLVQPVGSPLSLECTVEGTSNPNLYWYRQAAGRGLQLLFYSVGIGQISSEVPQNLSASRPQDRQFILSSKKLLLSDSGFYLCAWRMGQGAYEQYFGPGTRLTVT.

This clone has more than one count but fewer than ten. The CDR3, as DNA: TGTGCCAGCAGCAGGGACAGAGTCACTGAAGCTTTCTTT. Encoded protein: CASSRDRVTEAFF. The chain recombines TRBV7-6 with TRBJ1-1; TRBD1 matches 7 bases. CDR3 length: 13 residues. J lost 4 bases, V lost 5 bases, and 4 bases had no gene match. Germline V gene data show CDR1 as SGHVS and CDR2 as FNYEAQ.

The V gene is TRBV5-6, the J gene TRBJ1-1; D gene unclear. V was clipped by 3 bases and J by 0 bases, with 12 bases between them. The CDR3 is 15 amino acids. Germline V lookup: CDR1 SGHDT, CDR2 YYEEEE. DNA for the CDR3: TGTGCCAGCAGCTCGGTCACAGTCATGAACACTGAAGCTTTCTTT. Encoded protein: CASSSVTVMNTEAFF.

The V and J genes are TRBV11-1 and TRBJ2-1; possibly TRBD1 for D (6 bases). The CDR3 sequence is 16 residues long. Germline CDR1 is SGHAT and CDR2 is FQDESV (reference sequence). The ends were cut back, 5 bases at V and 2 bases at J, with 16 bases in the middle. The CDR3 is CASSRDGTGTYNEQFF. CDR3 in DNA: TGTGCCAGCAGCCGGGACGGTACAGGGACCTACAATGAGCAGTTCTTC.